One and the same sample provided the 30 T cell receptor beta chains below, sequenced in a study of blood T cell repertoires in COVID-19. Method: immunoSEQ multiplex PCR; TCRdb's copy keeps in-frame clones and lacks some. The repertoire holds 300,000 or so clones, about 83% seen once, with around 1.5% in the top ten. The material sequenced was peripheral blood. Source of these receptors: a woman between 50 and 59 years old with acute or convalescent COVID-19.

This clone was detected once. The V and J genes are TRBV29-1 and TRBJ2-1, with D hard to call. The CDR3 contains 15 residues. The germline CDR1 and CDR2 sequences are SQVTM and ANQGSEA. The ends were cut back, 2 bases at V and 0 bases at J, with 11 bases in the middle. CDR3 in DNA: TGCAGCGTTGAATTGGCGCCTAGCTCCTACAATGAGCAGTTCTTC. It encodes CSVELAPSSYNEQFF.

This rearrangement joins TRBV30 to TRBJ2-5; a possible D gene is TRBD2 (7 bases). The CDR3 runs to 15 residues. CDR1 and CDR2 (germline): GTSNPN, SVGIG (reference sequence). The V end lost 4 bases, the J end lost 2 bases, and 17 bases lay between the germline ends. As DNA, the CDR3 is TGTGCCTGGACTAAAAGGGGGGGGCAACAAGAGACCCAGTACTTC. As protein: CAWTKRGGQQETQYF.

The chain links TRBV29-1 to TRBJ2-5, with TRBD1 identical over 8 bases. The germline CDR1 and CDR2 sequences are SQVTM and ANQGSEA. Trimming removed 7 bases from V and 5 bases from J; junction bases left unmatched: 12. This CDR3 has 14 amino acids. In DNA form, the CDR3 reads TGCAGCGCTGACACCCAGGGGGCCGGGGAGACCCAGTACTTC. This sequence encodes CSADTQGAGETQYF.

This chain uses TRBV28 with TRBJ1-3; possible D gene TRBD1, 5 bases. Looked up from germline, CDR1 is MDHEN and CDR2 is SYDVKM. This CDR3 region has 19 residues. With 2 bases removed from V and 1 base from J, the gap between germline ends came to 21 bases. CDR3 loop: CASSLGEFGGTGSGNTIYF. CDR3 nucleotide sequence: TGTGCCAGCAGTTTAGGGGAATTCGGGGGGACCGGTTCTGGAAACACCATATATTTT.

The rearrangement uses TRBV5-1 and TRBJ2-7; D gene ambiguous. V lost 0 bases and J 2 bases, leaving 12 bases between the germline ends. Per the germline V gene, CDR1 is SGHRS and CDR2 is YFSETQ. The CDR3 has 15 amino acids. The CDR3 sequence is CASSLVADAPYEQYF. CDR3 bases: TGCGCCAGCAGCTTGGTAGCTGACGCCCCCTACGAGCAGTACTTC.

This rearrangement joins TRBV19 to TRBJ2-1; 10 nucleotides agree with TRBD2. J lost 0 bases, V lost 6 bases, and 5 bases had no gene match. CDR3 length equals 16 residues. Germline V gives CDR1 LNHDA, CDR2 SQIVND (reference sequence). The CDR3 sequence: CASRNLAGDSYNEQFF. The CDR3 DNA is TGTGCCAGTAGGAACCTAGCGGGAGACTCCTACAATGAGCAGTTCTTC. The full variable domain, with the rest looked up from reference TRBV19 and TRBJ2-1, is DGGITQSPKYLFRKEGQNVTLSCEQNLNHDAMYWYRQDPGQGLRLIYYSQIVNDFQKGDIAEGYSVSREKKESFPLTVTSAQKNPTAFYLCASRNLAGDSYNEQFFGPGTRLTVL.

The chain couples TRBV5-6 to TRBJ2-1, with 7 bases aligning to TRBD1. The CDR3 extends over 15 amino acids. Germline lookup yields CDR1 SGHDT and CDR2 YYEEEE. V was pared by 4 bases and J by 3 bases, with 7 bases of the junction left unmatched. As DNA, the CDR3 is TGTGCCAGCAGCCCACGGCAGGGGGTCTACAATGAGCAGTTCTTC. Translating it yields CASSPRQGVYNEQFF.

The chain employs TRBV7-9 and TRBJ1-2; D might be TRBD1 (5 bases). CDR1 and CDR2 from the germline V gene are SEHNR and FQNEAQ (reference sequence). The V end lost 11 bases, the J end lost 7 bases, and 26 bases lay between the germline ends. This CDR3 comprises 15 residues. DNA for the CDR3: TGTGCCCCCAGCCCTAACCCAGGGCCCGGCTGTGGCTACACCTTC. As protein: CAPSPNPGPGCGYTF.

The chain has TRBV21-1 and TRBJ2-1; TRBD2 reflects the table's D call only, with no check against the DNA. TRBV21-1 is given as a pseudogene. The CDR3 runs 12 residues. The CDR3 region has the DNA TGTGCCAGCCTTAGCTTTTACAATGAGCAGTTCTTC. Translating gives CASLSFYNEQFF.

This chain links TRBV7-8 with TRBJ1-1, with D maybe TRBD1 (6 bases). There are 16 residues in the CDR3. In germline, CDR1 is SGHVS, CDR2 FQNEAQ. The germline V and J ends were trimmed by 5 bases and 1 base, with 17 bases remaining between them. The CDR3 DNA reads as TGTGCCAGCAGCCCCTTGGATAGGACAGAGAACACTGAAGCTTTCTTT. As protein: CASSPLDRTENTEAFF.

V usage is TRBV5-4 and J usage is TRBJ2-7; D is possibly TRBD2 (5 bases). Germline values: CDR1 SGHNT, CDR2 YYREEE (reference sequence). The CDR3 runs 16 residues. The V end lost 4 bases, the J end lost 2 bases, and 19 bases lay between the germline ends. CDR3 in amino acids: CASSPQLGGSTYEQYF. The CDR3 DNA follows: TGTGCCAGCAGCCCTCAACTAGGTGGGTCTACCTACGAGCAGTACTTC.

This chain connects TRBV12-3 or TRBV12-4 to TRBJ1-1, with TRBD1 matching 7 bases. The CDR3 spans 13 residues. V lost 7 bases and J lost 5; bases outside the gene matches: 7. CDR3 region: CASNRQGWTEAFF. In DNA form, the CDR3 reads TGTGCCAGCAACCGACAGGGTTGGACTGAAGCTTTCTTT.

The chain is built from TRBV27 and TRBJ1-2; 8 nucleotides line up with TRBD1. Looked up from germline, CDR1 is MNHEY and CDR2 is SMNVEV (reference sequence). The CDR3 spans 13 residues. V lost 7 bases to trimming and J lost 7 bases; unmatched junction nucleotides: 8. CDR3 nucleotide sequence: TGTGCCAGCACAACCACGGACAGGGCTGGCTACACCTTC. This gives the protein CASTTTDRAGYTF.

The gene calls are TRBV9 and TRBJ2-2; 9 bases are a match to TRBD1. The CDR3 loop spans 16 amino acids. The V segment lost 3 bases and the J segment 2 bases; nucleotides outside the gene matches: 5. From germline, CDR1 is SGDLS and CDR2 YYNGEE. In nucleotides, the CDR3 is TGTGCCAGCAGCGCCACGGGACAGGGAAACACCGGGGAGCTGTTTTTT. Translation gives CASSATGQGNTGELFF.

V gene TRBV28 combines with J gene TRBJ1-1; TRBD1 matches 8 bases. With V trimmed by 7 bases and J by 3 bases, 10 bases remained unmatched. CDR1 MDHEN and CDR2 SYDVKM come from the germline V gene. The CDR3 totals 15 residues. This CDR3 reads CASTNAGGAYTEAFF. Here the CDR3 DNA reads TGTGCCAGCACCAACGCAGGGGGCGCGTACACTGAAGCTTTCTTT.

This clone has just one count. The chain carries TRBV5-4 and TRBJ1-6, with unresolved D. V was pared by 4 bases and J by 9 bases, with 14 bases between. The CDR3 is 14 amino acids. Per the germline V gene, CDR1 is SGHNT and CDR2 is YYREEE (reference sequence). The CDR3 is CASSPQRGFSPLHF. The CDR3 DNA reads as TGTGCCAGCAGCCCCCAACGGGGTTTTTCACCCCTCCACTTT.

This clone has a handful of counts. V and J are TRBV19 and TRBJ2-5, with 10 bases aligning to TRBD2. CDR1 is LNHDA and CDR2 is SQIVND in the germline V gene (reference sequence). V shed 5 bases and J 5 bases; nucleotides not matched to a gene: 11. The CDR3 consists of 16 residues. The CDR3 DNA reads TGTGCCAGTAGTCCTGGAGCGGGAGGGAGGTCCGAGACCCAGTACTTC. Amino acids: CASSPGAGGRSETQYF.

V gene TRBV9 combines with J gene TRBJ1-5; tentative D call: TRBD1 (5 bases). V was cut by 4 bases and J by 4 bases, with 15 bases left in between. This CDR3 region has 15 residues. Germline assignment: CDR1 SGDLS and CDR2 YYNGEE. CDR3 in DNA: TGTGCCAGCAGCCGCTGGGGGGGGGAGAATCAGCCCCAGCATTTT. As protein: CASSRWGGENQPQHF.

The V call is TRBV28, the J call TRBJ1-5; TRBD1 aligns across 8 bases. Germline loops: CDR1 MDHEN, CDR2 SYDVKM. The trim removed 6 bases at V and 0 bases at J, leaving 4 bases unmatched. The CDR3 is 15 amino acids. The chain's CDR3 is CASSWDRSSNQPQHF. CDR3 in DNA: TGTGCCAGCAGCTGGGACAGGTCTAGCAATCAGCCCCAGCATTTT.

This CDR3 is CASSQVGSGGLDEQFF. The CDR3 region has the DNA TGCGCCAGCAGCCAAGTTGGTAGCGGGGGGTTGGATGAGCAGTTCTTC. This sequence joins TRBV4-1 and TRBJ2-1; 10 nucleotides align to TRBD2. The CDR3 runs 16 residues. In germline, CDR1 is MGHRA, CDR2 YSYEKL. With V trimmed by 1 base and J by 8 bases, 8 bases remained unmatched.

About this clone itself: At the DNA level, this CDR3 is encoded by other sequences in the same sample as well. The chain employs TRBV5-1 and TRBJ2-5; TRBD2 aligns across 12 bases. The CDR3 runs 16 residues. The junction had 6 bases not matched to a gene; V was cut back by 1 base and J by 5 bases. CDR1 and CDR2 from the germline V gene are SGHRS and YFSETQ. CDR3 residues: CASSLSLAGGRETQYF. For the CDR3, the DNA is TGCGCCAGCAGCTTGTCACTAGCGGGAGGTCGGGAGACCCAGTACTTC.

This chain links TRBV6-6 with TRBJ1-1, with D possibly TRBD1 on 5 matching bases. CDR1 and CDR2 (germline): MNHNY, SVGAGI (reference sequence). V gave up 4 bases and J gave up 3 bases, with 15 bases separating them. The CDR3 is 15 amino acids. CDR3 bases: TGTGCCAGCAGTTCGCCAGGGTCGTCGGACACTGAAGCTTTCTTT. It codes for CASSSPGSSDTEAFF.

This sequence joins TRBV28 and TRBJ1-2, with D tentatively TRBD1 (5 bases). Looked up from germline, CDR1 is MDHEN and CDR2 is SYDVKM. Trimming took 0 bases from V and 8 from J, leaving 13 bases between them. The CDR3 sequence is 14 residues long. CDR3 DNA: TGTGCCAGCAGTTTATGGCTGCGGGGGAAAGGCTACACCTTC. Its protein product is CASSLWLRGKGYTF.

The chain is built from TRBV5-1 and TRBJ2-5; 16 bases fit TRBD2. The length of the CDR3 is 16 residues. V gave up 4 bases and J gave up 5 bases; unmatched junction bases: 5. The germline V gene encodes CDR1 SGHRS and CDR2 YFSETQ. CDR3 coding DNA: TGCGCCAGCAGCGTGGGGACTAGCGGGAGGGAGGAGACCCAGTACTTC. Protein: CASSVGTSGREETQYF.

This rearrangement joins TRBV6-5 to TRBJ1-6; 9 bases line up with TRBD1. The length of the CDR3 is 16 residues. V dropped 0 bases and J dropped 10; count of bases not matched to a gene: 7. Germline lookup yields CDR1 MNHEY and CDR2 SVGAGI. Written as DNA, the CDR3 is TGTGCCAGCAGTTACTCGACAGGGGGAACGGAATCACCCCTCCACTTT. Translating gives CASSYSTGGTESPLHF.

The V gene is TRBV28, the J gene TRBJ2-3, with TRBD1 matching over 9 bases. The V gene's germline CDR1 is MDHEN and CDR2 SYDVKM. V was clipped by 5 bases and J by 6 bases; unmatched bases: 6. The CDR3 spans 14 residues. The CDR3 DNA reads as TGTGCCAGCAGTCCGGGACAGGGAACCGATACGCAGTATTTT. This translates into CASSPGQGTDTQYF.

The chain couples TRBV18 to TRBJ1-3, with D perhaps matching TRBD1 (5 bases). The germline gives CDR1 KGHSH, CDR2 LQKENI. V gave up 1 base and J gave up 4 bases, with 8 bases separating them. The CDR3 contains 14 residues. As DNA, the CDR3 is TGTGCCAGCTCACCACAGGGGCTGGGAAACACCATATATTTT. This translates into CASSPQGLGNTIYF.

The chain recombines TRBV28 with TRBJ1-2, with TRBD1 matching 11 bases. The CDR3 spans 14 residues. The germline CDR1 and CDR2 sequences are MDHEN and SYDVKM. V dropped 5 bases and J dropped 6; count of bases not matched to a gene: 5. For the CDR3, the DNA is TGTGCCAGCAGTACCCGGACAGGGGGCAATGGCTACACCTTC. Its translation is CASSTRTGGNGYTF.

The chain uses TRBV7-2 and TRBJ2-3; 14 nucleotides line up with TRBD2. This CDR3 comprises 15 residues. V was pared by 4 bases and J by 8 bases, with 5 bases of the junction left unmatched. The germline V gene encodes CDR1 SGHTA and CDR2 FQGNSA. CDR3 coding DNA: TGTGCCAGCAGCTCGGGACTAGCGGGAGACGGTACGCAGTATTTT. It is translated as CASSSGLAGDGTQYF.

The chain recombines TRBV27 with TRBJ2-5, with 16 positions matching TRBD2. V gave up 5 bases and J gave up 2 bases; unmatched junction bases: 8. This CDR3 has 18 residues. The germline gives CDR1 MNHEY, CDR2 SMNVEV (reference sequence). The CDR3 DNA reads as TGTGCCAGCAGTCCAGGGACTAGCGGGAGGGTAATTCAAGAGACCCAGTACTTC. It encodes CASSPGTSGRVIQETQYF.